This TCR beta chain derives from a study of T cells in Graves' hyperthyroidism and ophthalmopathy. TCR beta CDR3 regions were amplified from RNA transcripts. In the first-round RT-PCR of the TCR CDR3, the HTBI primer set was used. TCRdb itself ran the multiplex PCR reads through MiXCR, one entry per CDR3 protein. The sample shows 620,000 or so distinct CDR3 sequences, around 15% of them seen only once. Diagnoses used clinical symptoms, serum thyroxine and TRAb, thyroid ultrasound and orbital computed tomography. V lost 7 bases and J lost 4; bases outside the gene matches: 21. The CDR3 has 18 residues. The germline CDR1 and CDR2 sequences are MNHEY and SVGEGT. This clonotype was seen many times.

The receptor was isolated from a woman in her 50s with Graves' ophthalmopathy. Input material: blood. This chain uses TRBV6-2 or TRBV6-3 with TRBJ1-2; 7 nucleotides agree with TRBD1. This CDR3 reads CASIRGRRGGGYGYGYTF. For the CDR3, the DNA is TGTGCCAGCATCCGTGGTCGCCGCGGAGGGGGCTATGGCTATGGCTACACCTTC.